This entry is about one T cell receptor (beta chain). CDR1 and CDR2 (germline): KGHSH, LQKENI. The germline V and J ends were trimmed by 5 bases and 0 bases, with 14 bases remaining between them. The CDR3 runs to 16 residues. Authors' data handling: For nucleated cells, counts were estimated from reference gene primer amplification. Libraries were prepared by immunoSEQ multiplex PCR; TCRdb keeps only in-frame clonotypes and omits some of them. V and J calls and clone size are as listed in that table; D and trimming were resolved from the DNA. The repertoire holds roughly 190,000 clones, about 80% seen once, with about 2.6% in the top ten. These data belong to a study of blood T cell repertoires in COVID-19. Study as a whole: From the United States, Italy and Spain came samples of acute and convalescent COVID-19. T cells, B-cell-depleted T cells, or PBMCs supplied cDNA or gDNA.

The sequence was collected from a human donor with acute or convalescent COVID-19. The donor label of this sample is uncertain. The chain is built from TRBV18 and TRBJ1-3, with D unresolved. The sample consisted of peripheral blood. The CDR3 loop is CASSEGRHISGNTIYF. For the CDR3, the DNA is TGTGCCAGCTCAGAGGGTAGACACATCTCTGGAAACACCATATATTTT. Full variable domain (outside the CDR3, taken from reference TRBV18 and TRBJ1-3): NAGVMQNPRHLVRRRGQEARLRCSPMKGHSHVYWYRQLPEEGLKFMVYLQKENIIDESGMPKERFSAEFPKEGPSILRIQQVVRGDSAAYFCASSEGRHISGNTIYFGEGSWLTVV.